The T cell receptor (beta chain) under discussion was sequenced for a study of naive and memory T cell subsets (dated by TCRdb to the late 2010s). A note on the overall study: An open-source, UMI-based TCR alpha and beta sequencing pipeline was applied to sorted naive and memory peripheral blood T cell subsets. RNA was DNase-treated and reverse transcribed with TCR constant-region primers, mostly using SuperScript III. Complete agreement was observed between the functional CMV T cell responses and the IgG serology results. Broader findings and caveats from the paper: No ground truth was available to validate the repertoire findings for the naive and memory subsets. RNA-based TCR counts may be influenced by expression changes linked to T cell activation and differentiation. After error correction, only a single occurrence was seen for over 90% of naive TCR sequences, so much steeper abundance distributions were produced than in memory subsets. In both CD4 and CD8 cells, going from naive through CM, EM and EMRA, the Gini index went up while Shannon and inverse Simpson diversity went down. Single alpha or beta chain sequences, rather than paired alpha/beta receptors, were used to define clonotypes. Naive repertoires, especially CD8, contained a few larger clonotypes, possibly memory cells re-expressing CD45RA. TCR abundance followed a power law with an exponent that was different for naive and memory subsets but consistent across the three individuals.

From the second PCR step onward, the TCR alpha chain libraries and the TCR beta chain libraries were amplified separately. Donor CMV status was determined by IFNgamma production from CD4+ T cells after overnight stimulation of fresh PBMCs with CMV viral lysate. Using Miltenyi beads, CD4 T cells were first positively selected, and CD8 T cells were then positively selected from the CD4-negative fraction. Cells stained for CD3, CD4, CD8, CD45RA, CD27 and a live/dead dye were sorted on a BD Aria II into four subsets by CD45RA and CD27. Blood came from a few healthy volunteers, each fractionated into CD4 and CD8 T cells and then into four differentiation subsets. About 130 ml of peripheral blood was collected from each donor, and PBMC were isolated by Ficoll-Paque PLUS density-gradient centrifugation. After sorting, cells were lysed in RLT buffer, RNA was extracted using a Qiagen RNeasy kit, and the extracted RNA was stored at -80 degrees C.

Library method: UMI-ligation and nested PCR. To cover both TRBC1 and TRBC2, the beta constant-region primer consisted of an equimolar mix of two oligonucleotides. Four rounds of PCR, combining the SP2 primer with nested alpha and beta constant-region primers, were used to amplify the ligated cDNA. A single-stranded oligonucleotide carrying the SP2 primer and a 12-nucleotide UMI was ligated to the 3' end of the cDNA by T4 RNA ligase 1. The ligation reaction was incubated at 16°C for about 18-24 hours. PCR2 was usually performed as a SYBR Green qPCR and halted at a preset threshold so that over-amplification would not occur. Every purification after the first one was done using Agencourt AMPure XP magnetic beads. Library quantification was done by Qubit, followed by a TapeStation check on which the main peak was expected at around 650 bp. Sequencing of the pooled libraries was done on an Illumina MiSeq using v2 2x251 paired-end kits, which typically yielded roughly 0.9-2.1 million reads per sample. Each sample was pooled at about 4.2 nM, and about 5-8% PhiX was included to help cluster recognition. The original pipeline was this. Using tag matching that tolerated one base-pair mismatch, Decombinator assigned V and J genes to FASTQ reads that had been processed by Demultiplexor. Collapsinator used UMIs to correct both sequencing errors and frequency errors arising from PCR heterogeneity. TCRs were translated and CDR3s were extracted from the conserved cysteine to the FGXG phenylalanine by CDR3Translator, with non-productive sequences being flagged. Gini, Shannon entropy and inverse Simpson indices were calculated on repertoires that had been subsampled to equal numbers of UMI-defined TCRs. Clonotype abundance distributions were fitted to a power law by maximum likelihood within the linear range. When run on a single naive CD8 sample, MIGEC and the pipeline yielded similar UMI counts, similar unique TCR numbers and similar clonal distributions. In one analysis, naive TCRs also found in any memory subset of the same donor were removed from the naive repertoire. Repertoires were searched for roughly 7,300 CMV-associated CDR3 sequences compiled from VDJdb and a published dataset. TCRdb cleaned the public reads at Q25 with fastp, built clones with MiXCR and kept in-frame beta chains. Each entry merges the rows of one CDR3 protein and shows their most common DNA and genes. These V and J calls originate from TCRdb's pipeline instead of the authors' own analysis. The sample data list approximately 140,000 distinct CDR3 sequences, and roughly 22% of these were observed just once. Jointly, the top ten make up 0.11% of the sample.

Via the germline V gene, CDR1 is SQVTM and CDR2 ANQGSEA. V has 4 bases trimmed and J has 2 bases trimmed; junction bases matching no gene number 2. From the cysteine through the phenylalanine, the CDR3 covers 12 amino acids. Only the CDR3 region is kept as DNA, spanning 36 bases read in frame from base 1. This clonotype was counted ten times or more. What antigen it recognizes has not been identified. There are no base qualities to consult, and no much larger clone falls within one base. The clonotype was recovered from a human donor in good health. The sequencing input was naive CD4+ T cells from blood. This specimen's cell subset or site label, interpreted: naive T cells, CD45RA high CD27+. The receptor chain draws on TRBV29-1 and TRBJ2-7, and TRBD1 aligns with 7 junction nucleotides. The nucleotides read TGCAGCGTTGGGCAGGGGGCCTACGAGCAGTACTTC. Translated, it reads CSVGQGAYEQYF.